These 19 T cell receptor beta chains came from one sample sequenced in a study of T cell responses to AZD1222 COVID-19 vaccine (dated by TCRdb to about 2021). The time point tag for this specimen amounts to: baseline before first vaccination. Library creation used the immunoSEQ multiplex PCR assay. What TCRdb holds here is the immuneACCESS table cut down to in-frame rearrangements. Part of the clones is not present; checked against another copy, under half of the missing clones reflect an unresolved V gene, and the others are unexplained. Within this sample are approximately 200,000 clones, with around nine tenths of them counted one time only. Approximately 7.7% of the sample is in the top ten clones. Sequencing used peripheral blood, obtained on day 0 of AZD1222 vaccination. The receptors here all came from an adult in good health.

This clone was detected a few times. The chain carries TRBV3-1 (or the pseudogene TRBV3-2) and TRBJ2-1; D may be TRBD1 or TRBD2 (5 bases each). Trimming took off 8 bases at V and 7 bases at J, with 21 bases between the two ends. CDR1 and CDR2 from the germline V gene are LGHDT and YNNKEL (reference sequence). This CDR3 has 15 residues. The CDR3 spells CASQLGQGTGNEQFF. CDR3 in DNA: TGTGCCAGCCAGCTTGGGCAGGGAACGGGGAATGAGCAGTTCTTC.

The J gene is TRBJ1-3, the V gene TRBV6-5, with 7 bases identical to TRBD1. The CDR3 totals 14 residues. Germline lookup yields CDR1 MNHEY and CDR2 SVGAGI. The V segment lost 5 bases and the J segment 3 bases; nucleotides outside the gene matches: 4. CDR3 in DNA: TGTGCCAGCAGTCCCACAGGGGTTGGAAACACCATATATTTT. Translating gives CASSPTGVGNTIYF.

The V gene is TRBV9, the J gene TRBJ2-7; 10 bases match TRBD2. Germline-derived CDR1 and CDR2 are SGDLS and YYNGEE. The CDR3 sequence is 18 residues long. V lost 0 bases, J lost 1 base, and 10 bases stayed unmatched. CDR3 residues: CASSVGSGGARGSYEQYF. CDR3 nucleotides: TGTGCCAGCAGCGTAGGAAGCGGGGGGGCCCGAGGGTCCTACGAGCAGTACTTC.

The rearrangement uses TRBV5-1 and TRBJ1-2; D is possibly TRBD1 (5 bases). Germline CDR1 is SGHRS and CDR2 is YFSETQ. The CDR3 is 15 residues long. V was shortened by 4 bases and J by 3 bases, with 16 bases between the two germline ends. DNA for the CDR3: TGCGCCAGCAGCCGGGGCCGACTAATGGACTATGGCTACACCTTC. Its translation: CASSRGRLMDYGYTF.

The CDR3 bases are TGTGCCATCCTGTTGGGCGGGAATCCGATGGGGGCCCAGCATTTT. Residues: CAILLGGNPMGAQHF. The chain couples TRBV28 to TRBJ1-5; D perhaps matches TRBD1 (5 bases). CDR3 length: 15 amino acids. Germline lookup yields CDR1 MDHEN and CDR2 SYDVKM. The V end lost 10 bases, the J end lost 11 bases, and 27 bases lay between the germline ends.

V is TRBV7-9 and J is TRBJ2-7, with 7 positions matching TRBD2. Germline loops: CDR1 SEHNR, CDR2 FQNEAQ (reference sequence). Unmatched junction bases numbered 4, after V lost 6 bases and J lost 2 bases. The CDR3 has 13 residues. Written as DNA, the CDR3 is TGTGCCAGCAGGGGGGGGACTACCTACGAGCAGTACTTC. It encodes CASRGGTTYEQYF.

The chain employs TRBV25-1 and TRBJ2-6; D unresolved. In germline, CDR1 is MGHDK, CDR2 SYGVNS. The CDR3 has 13 residues. V gave up 5 bases and J gave up 0 bases, with 2 bases separating them. The CDR3 nucleotides are TGTGCCAGCAGTTTCTCTGGGGCCAACGTCCTGACTTTC. Residues: CASSFSGANVLTF.

The chain carries TRBV6-5 and TRBJ1-4; D gene uncertain. There are 14 residues in the CDR3. From germline, CDR1 is MNHEY and CDR2 SVGAGI. With 4 bases removed from V and 5 bases from J, the gap between germline ends came to 11 bases. CDR3 DNA sequence: TGTGCCAGCAGTTCCACTATAGAGAATGAAAAACTGTTTTTT. It encodes CASSSTIENEKLFF.

The chain couples TRBV30 to TRBJ1-2; D remains ambiguous. There are 11 residues in the CDR3. The germline V gene has CDR1 GTSNPN and CDR2 SVGIG (reference sequence). Trimming left V 1 base short and J 6 bases short, with 6 bases between. The CDR3 spells CAWSASDGYTF. In nucleotides, the CDR3 is TGTGCCTGGAGTGCCTCCGATGGCTACACCTTC.

A single count supports this clone. V gene TRBV19 combines with J gene TRBJ1-3; the D is unclear. Germline V lookup: CDR1 LNHDA, CDR2 SQIVND (reference sequence). The CDR3 has 13 amino acids. The V end lost 6 bases, the J end lost 4 bases, and 10 bases lay between the germline ends. The CDR3 region has the DNA TGTGCCAGTAGCGGTGGTTTCGGAAACACCATATATTTT. This encodes CASSGGFGNTIYF.

This chain links TRBV10-3 with TRBJ1-5, with TRBD1 matching over 8 bases. Trimming cost V 3 bases and J 7 bases; bases outside gene matches: 5. Germline values: CDR1 ENHRY, CDR2 SYGVKD. The CDR3 is 14 residues long. In DNA form, the CDR3 reads TGTGCCATCAGTGACCAGGGGGCGGGCCAGCCCCAGCATTTT. This codes for CAISDQGAGQPQHF.

This rearrangement joins TRBV30 to TRBJ1-2; 7 bases line up with TRBD1. CDR3 length equals 14 residues. V lost 2 bases to trimming and J lost 2 bases; unmatched junction nucleotides: 5. Germline CDR1 GTSNPN, CDR2 SVGIG (reference sequence). CDR3 DNA: TGTGCCTGGAGTTTAGTAGGGGGCAACTATGGCTACACCTTC. It codes for CAWSLVGGNYGYTF.

CDR3 in amino acids: CASSRQQGTGANVLTF. CDR3 sequence (DNA): TGTGCCAGCAGTCGACAACAGGGGACTGGGGCCAACGTCCTGACTTTC. The V call is TRBV28, the J call TRBJ2-6, with 7 nucleotides matching TRBD1. Trimming at V came to 5 bases and at J to 2 bases, leaving 6 bases not matched to a gene. The CDR3 consists of 16 residues. Germline V gene lookup returns CDR1 MDHEN and CDR2 SYDVKM.

V usage is TRBV19 and J usage is TRBJ1-4; no reliable D call. Germline-derived CDR1 and CDR2 are LNHDA and SQIVND (reference sequence). The CDR3 has 15 residues. V gave up 3 bases and J gave up 8 bases, with 16 bases separating them. The CDR3 loop is CASSMPNKRPEKLFF. The CDR3 DNA reads as TGTGCCAGTAGTATGCCCAACAAGCGACCAGAAAAACTGTTTTTT.

The chain uses TRBV7-9 and TRBJ1-2; 7 bases align to TRBD1. V was clipped by 5 bases and J by 7 bases; unmatched bases: 13. CDR1 and CDR2 from the germline V gene are SEHNR and FQNEAQ (reference sequence). The CDR3 runs to 15 residues. The CDR3 loop is CASSARTTGEGGYTF. The CDR3 coding sequence is TGTGCCAGCAGCGCTAGGACAACAGGGGAAGGTGGCTACACCTTC.

V is TRBV5-1 and J is TRBJ2-7, with 7 bases matching TRBD1. Per the germline V gene, CDR1 is SGHRS and CDR2 is YFSETQ. After removal of 6 bases from V and 0 bases from J, the junction contained 6 bases not matched to a gene. CDR3 length equals 14 residues. The CDR3 is CASMKGAPSYEQYF. Written as DNA, the CDR3 is TGCGCCAGCATGAAGGGGGCCCCCTCCTACGAGCAGTACTTC.

The chain combines TRBV27 with TRBJ1-2; D unresolved. The CDR3 runs to 11 residues. Germline V gene sequence: CDR1 MNHEY, CDR2 SMNVEV (reference sequence). With 6 bases removed from V and 7 bases from J, the gap between germline ends came to 9 bases. DNA of the CDR3: TGTGCCAGCAGACCCCTAGGTGGCTACACCTTC. Amino acid sequence: CASRPLGGYTF.

The chain couples TRBV7-9 to TRBJ2-7, with D hard to call. CDR3 length: 12 amino acids. Trimming took 5 bases from V and 6 from J, leaving 11 bases between them. Germline CDR1 is SEHNR and CDR2 is FQNEAQ (reference sequence). The DNA of the CDR3 is TGTGCCAGCAGCCGCCTTAATCCCGAGCAGTACTTC. It is translated as CASSRLNPEQYF.

The rearrangement links TRBV9 to TRBJ2-2; possibly TRBD1 or TRBD2 for D (6 bases each). With 3 bases removed from V and 7 bases from J, the gap between germline ends came to 13 bases. The CDR3 contains 14 residues. Germline CDR1 is SGDLS and CDR2 is YYNGEE. The CDR3 coding sequence is TGTGCCAGCAGCGCCGGGGGCAAGGGCGGGGAGCTGTTTTTT. Protein sequence: CASSAGGKGGELFF.